This T cell receptor (beta chain) was obtained from a study of patients and donors after allogeneic stem cell transplantation. Using its own MiXCR run on the RT-PCR reads, TCRdb lists one record per CDR3 protein. The sample has around 150,000 distinct CDR3 sequences; 30% are singletons. The V gene lost 6 bases and the J gene lost 0 bases, with 8 bases spanning the gap. The CDR3 contains 12 residues. Germline CDR1 is SQVTM and CDR2 is ANQGSEA. This clonotype has at least ten counts. The chain recombines TRBV29-1 with TRBJ1-2; D gene ambiguous. Sequencing used blood, either unsorted or a sorted T cell fraction (not recorded which). The source is a human donor who was either an allogeneic HSCT recipient or a stem cell or donor lymphocyte infusion donor (not recorded which). It is not recorded whose cells these are; they may come from a transplant donor. The CDR3 DNA follows: TGCAGCGTCGAGTTAGCTAACTATGGCTACACCTTC. Translation gives CSVELANYGYTF.